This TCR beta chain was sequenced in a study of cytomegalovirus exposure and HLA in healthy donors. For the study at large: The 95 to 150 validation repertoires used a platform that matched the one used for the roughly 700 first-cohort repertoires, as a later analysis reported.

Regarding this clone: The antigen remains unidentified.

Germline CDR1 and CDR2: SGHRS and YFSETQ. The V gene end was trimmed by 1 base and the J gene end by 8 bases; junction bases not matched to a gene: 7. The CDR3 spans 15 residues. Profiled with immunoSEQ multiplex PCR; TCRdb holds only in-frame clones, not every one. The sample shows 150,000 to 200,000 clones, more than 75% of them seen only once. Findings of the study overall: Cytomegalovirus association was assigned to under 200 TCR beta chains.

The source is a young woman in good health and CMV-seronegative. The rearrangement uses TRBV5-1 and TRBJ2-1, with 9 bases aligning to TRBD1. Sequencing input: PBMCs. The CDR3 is CASSLPGTGTHEQFF. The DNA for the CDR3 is TGCGCCAGCAGCTTGCCCGGGACAGGGACCCATGAGCAGTTCTTC.